Included here is one T cell receptor beta chain sequence, with context. Its specificity is unknown. This specimen belongs to a study of T cell repertoires in cytomegalovirus infection. Study-wide background: Recently identified HLA-C-restricted CMV epitopes were among the peptides used. Indicated by public TCR beta signatures were CMV infection and matching HLA type.

TCRdb redid the calling of the reads with MiXCR, one entry per CDR3 protein. The sample lists roughly 990,000 distinct CDR3 sequences; 30% to 40% were seen once. Notes on the study in general: HLA-C-restricted CMV-specific TCR beta clonotypes were dominant in the ex vivo response.

The CDR3 runs to 15 residues. Germline-derived CDR1 and CDR2 are MNHEY and SMNVEV (reference sequence). V lost 5 bases to trimming and J lost 0 bases; unmatched junction nucleotides: 3. Sample: cultured CD8+ T cells from PBMCs, taken from culture after CMV antigen stimulation. This sequence was found in a human donor in good health (CMV status not recorded). Some clones in this sample may be carry-over from other donors' samples. The J gene is TRBJ2-3, the V gene TRBV27, with 9 bases fitting TRBD2. CDR3 nucleotides: TGTGCCAGCAGTCAGCGGGGGGTTAGCACAGATACGCAGTATTTT. Its translation is CASSQRGVSTDTQYF.